This TCR beta chain derives from a study of memory CD4+ T cells and cytomegalovirus serostatus. Single viable CD3+CD4+CD8-CD45RO+ cells were sorted as the memory CD4+ T cells. Serum IgG to CMV pp150, pp28, p38 and p52 defined serostatus. Here immunoSEQ multiplex PCR was the method, and the copy in TCRdb shows in-frame clones only, minus some. This sample has 50,000 to 60,000 clones; 82% occur once, and the top ten carry approximately 0.55%. With 5 bases clipped from V and 7 bases from J, the junction kept 8 bases outside the gene matches. Germline values: CDR1 MNHEY, CDR2 SVGAGI. CDR3 length: 15 amino acids.

Sequencing was done on a sample of memory CD4+ T cells from blood. This chain connects TRBV6-5 to TRBJ1-3; 10 bases match TRBD1. The sequence came from an adult in good health and CMV-seronegative. CDR3 DNA sequence: TGTGCCAGCAGTAATGACAGGGGGCAGGAGAACACCATATATTTT. Translation: CASSNDRGQENTIYF.